This paragraph reports one TCR beta chain. Its specific antigen is unknown. No per-base quality is available; no much larger clone lies one base away. The sample belongs to a study of blood T cell repertoires in COVID-19 (dated by TCRdb to 2018 to 2021). Describing the broader study: Samples from collaborators originated in the United States, Italy and Spain and spanned both the acute and convalescent phases of COVID-19. The prospective study material was composed of cDNA or gDNA derived from T cells, B-cell-depleted T cells, or PBMCs. Deeply sampled blood TCRbeta repertoires from subjects exposed to, actively infected with, or recovered from COVID-19 were included in the dataset. The repertoires were made available in a free public database intended to serve as a resource for research on the immune response to SARS-CoV-2. The samples were drawn from two sources: the first 160 participants of the ongoing ImmuneRACE study, and 1,200 or so subjects contributed by 6 global collaborators. The sample metadata nearly always contained a de-identified subject ID, COVID-19 status, age in years and sex. Where HLA class I and class II types were available, the types were taken from metadata supplied by the sample provider, not from assay-based typing. Points the paper makes about the study in general: Clinical and demographic metadata were provided uncurated, with the amount varying by source and participant.

Each collaborating institution followed its own protocols to collect whole blood in K2EDTA tubes. For TCRbeta analysis, collaborators shipped samples in one of three forms: frozen whole blood, isolated PBMCs, or DNA extracted from either of those sample types. TCRbeta CDR3 regions were amplified from genomic DNA using the immunoSEQ Assay, a bias-controlled multiplex PCR. Per the authors' processing: The number of nucleated cells in each sample was estimated by amplification of reference gene primers within the assay. To quantify the absolute abundance of each unique TCRbeta CDR3 rearrangement, sequence reads were collapsed and filtered. For each sample, productive Simpson clonality was calculated by taking the square root of Simpson's diversity index across productive rearrangements. Imported from immuneACCESS, the table was reduced by TCRdb to in-frame sequences with V and J called. These copies leave out some clones; in studies compared against another copy, an unresolved V gene accounts for under half, and the cause of the remainder is not known. The DNA gave D and trimming, while V, J and clone size come from that table. A total of approximately 100,000 clones appear in this sample, around 85% of them only once. Of the sample, over 35% is held by the ten largest clones.

The TCR sequence derives from an elderly man with acute or convalescent COVID-19. Sequencing was done on a sample of peripheral blood.

The sequenced DNA is TGTGCCAGCAGCTTTTTTCAGGAGAACACTGAAGCTTTCTTT. This translates into CASSFFQENTEAFF. The V and J segments used are TRBV5-4 and TRBJ1-1; the D gene assignment is ambiguous. V and J lose 2 bases and 1 base, and a span of 9 bases separates them. The CDR3 covers 14 residues, taking in both the cysteine and the phenylalanine. The DNA shown is the 42-base CDR3, in frame from base 1. The CDR1 and CDR2 encoded by the germline V gene (reference sequence) are SGHNT and YYREEE.